The present T cell receptor beta chain was sequenced within a study of cytomegalovirus exposure and HLA in healthy donors. Notes on the study in general: Whilst most TCR sequences proved rare, a subset of public TCRs occurred across many donors. There were reportedly fewer N-insertions in an Asian-associated ancestry cluster than the approximately 670-donor mean, in a later analysis. Other equally common chains were less clonally expanded than HLA-associated TCR beta chains, a later analysis showed.

Primers: 60 Vbeta forward and 13 Jbeta reverse. The assay was immunoSEQ multiplex PCR, and TCRdb's table has in-frame clones only and misses some. This table has some 130,000 clones, roughly 79% appearing once. Points on this clone: Its antigen is currently unknown.

The CDR3 runs 16 residues. Germline loops: CDR1 SGHDT, CDR2 YYEEEE. Trimming shortened V by 0 bases and J by 4 bases, and 15 bases separated the two germline ends. This receptor was obtained from a man between 18 and 29 years old in good health and CMV-seronegative. The gene calls are TRBV5-6 and TRBJ2-3, with D maybe TRBD1 (5 bases). The specimen sequenced was PBMCs. CDR3 in amino acids: CASSLANWGTPDTQYF. The CDR3 region has the DNA TGTGCCAGCAGCTTGGCCAACTGGGGCACTCCAGATACGCAGTATTTT.